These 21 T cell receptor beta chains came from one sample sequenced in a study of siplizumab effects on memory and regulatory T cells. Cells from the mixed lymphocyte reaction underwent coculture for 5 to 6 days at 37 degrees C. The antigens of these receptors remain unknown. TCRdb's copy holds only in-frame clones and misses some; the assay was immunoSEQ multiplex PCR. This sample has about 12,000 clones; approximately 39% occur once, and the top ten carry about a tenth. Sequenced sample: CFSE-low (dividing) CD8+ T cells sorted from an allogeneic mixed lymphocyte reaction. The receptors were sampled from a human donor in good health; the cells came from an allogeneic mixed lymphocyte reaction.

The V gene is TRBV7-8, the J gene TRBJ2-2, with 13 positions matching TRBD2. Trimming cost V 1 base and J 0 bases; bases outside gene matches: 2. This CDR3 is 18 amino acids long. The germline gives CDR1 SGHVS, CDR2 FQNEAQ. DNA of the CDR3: TGTGCCAGCAGCTTAGAACTAGCGGGAGGGACGAACACCGGGGAGCTGTTTTTT. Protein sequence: CASSLELAGGTNTGELFF.

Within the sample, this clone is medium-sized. The CDR3 coding sequence is TGTGCCAGCAGTCTCGGGGGTGGGGGAGTGTTTGAGACCCAGTACTTC. This encodes CASSLGGGGVFETQYF. The chain is built from TRBV27 and TRBJ2-5; tentatively, D is TRBD2 (6 bases). The V end was cut by 5 bases, the J end by 5 bases, with 21 bases between. There are 16 residues in the CDR3. Germline V gives CDR1 MNHEY, CDR2 SMNVEV (reference sequence).

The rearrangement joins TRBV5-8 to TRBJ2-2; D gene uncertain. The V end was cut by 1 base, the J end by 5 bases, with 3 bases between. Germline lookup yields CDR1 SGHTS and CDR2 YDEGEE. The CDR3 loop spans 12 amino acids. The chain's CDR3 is CASSLYTGELFF. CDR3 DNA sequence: TGTGCCAGCAGCTTGTATACCGGGGAGCTGTTTTTT.

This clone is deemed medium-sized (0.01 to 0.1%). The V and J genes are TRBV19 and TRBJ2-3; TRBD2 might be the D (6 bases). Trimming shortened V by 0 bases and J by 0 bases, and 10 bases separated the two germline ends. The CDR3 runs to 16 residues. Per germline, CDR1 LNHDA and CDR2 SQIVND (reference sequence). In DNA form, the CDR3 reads TGTGCCAGTAGTATAGACGGCGGGATTAGCACAGATACGCAGTATTTT. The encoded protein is CASSIDGGISTDTQYF.

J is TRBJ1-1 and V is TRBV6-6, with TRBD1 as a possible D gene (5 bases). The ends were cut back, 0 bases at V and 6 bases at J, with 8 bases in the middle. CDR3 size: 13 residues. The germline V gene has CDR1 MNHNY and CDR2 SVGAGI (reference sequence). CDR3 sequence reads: CASSYSGGAEAFF. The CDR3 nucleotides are TGTGCCAGCAGTTACTCTGGGGGAGCTGAAGCTTTCTTT.

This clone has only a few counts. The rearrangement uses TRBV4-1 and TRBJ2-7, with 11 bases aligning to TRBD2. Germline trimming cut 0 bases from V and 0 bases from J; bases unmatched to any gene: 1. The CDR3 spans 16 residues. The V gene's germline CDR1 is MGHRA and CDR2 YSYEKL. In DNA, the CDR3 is TGCGCCAGCAGCCAAGAGACTAGCGGGACCTCCTACGAGCAGTACTTC. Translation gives CASSQETSGTSYEQYF.

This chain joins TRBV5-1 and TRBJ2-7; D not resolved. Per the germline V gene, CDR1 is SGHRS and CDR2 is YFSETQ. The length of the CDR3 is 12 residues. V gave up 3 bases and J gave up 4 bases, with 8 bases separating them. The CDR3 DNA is TGCGCCAGCAGCTACGAAAGGTACGAGCAGTACTTC. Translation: CASSYERYEQYF.

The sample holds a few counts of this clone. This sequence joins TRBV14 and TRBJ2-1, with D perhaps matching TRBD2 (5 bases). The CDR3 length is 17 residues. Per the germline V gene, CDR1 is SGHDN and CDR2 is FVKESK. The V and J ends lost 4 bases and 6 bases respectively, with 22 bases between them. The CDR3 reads CASSPQNEREYRNEQFF. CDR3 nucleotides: TGTGCCAGCAGCCCACAAAACGAGAGGGAGTACCGCAATGAGCAGTTCTTC. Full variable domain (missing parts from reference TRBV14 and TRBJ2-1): EAGVTQFPSHSVIEKGQTVTLRCDPISGHDNLYWYRRVMGKEIKFLLHFVKESKQDESGMPNNRFLAERTGGTYSTLKVQPAELEDSGVYFCASSPQNEREYRNEQFFGPGTRLTVL.

The CDR3 region is CSVGGAGSYNEQFF. In nucleotides, the CDR3 is TGCAGCGTTGGCGGCGCAGGATCCTACAATGAGCAGTTCTTC. The V call is TRBV29-1, the J call TRBJ2-1, with D uncertain. Trimming removed 4 bases from V and 1 base from J, with 11 bases in between. The CDR3 has 14 amino acids. Germline V lookup: CDR1 SQVTM, CDR2 ANQGSEA.

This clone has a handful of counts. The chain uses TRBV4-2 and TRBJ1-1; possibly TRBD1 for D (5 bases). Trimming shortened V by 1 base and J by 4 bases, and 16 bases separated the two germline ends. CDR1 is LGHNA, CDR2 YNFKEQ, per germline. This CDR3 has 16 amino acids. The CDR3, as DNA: TGTGCCAGCAGCCAAGGGCAGGGTATAGGGAGCACTGAAGCTTTCTTT. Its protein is CASSQGQGIGSTEAFF.

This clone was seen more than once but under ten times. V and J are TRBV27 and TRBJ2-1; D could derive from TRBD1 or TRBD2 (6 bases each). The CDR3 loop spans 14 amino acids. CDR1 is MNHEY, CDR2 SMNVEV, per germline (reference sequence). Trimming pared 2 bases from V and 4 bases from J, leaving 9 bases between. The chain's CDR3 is CASSLLGGYNEQFF. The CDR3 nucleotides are TGTGCCAGCAGTTTACTAGGGGGGTACAATGAGCAGTTCTTC.

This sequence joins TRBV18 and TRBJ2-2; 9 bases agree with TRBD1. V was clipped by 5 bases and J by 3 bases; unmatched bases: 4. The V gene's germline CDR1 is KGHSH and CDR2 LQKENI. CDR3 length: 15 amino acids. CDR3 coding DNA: TGTGCCAGCTCAGACAGGGGGTCGGACACCGGGGAGCTGTTTTTT. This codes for CASSDRGSDTGELFF.

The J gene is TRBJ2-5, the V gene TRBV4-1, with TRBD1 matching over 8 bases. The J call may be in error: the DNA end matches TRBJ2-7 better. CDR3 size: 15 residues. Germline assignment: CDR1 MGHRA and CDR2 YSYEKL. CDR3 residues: CASSQGTGRNYEQYF. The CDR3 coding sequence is TGCGCCAGCAGCCAAGGGACAGGGCGGAACTACGAGCAGTACTTC.

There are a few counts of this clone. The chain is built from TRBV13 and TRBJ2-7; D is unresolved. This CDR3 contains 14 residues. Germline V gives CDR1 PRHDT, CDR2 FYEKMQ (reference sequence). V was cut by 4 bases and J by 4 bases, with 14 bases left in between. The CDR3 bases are TGTGCCAGCAGCTCTCCTAACTCCGGGTACGAGCAGTACTTC. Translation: CASSSPNSGYEQYF.

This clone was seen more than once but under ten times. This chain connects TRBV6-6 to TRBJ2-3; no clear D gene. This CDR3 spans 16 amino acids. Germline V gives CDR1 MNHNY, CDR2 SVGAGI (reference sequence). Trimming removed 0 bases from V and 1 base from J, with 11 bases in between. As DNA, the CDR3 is TGTGCCAGCAGTTACTCGGACGAGTGGGGCACAGATACGCAGTATTTT. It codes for CASSYSDEWGTDTQYF.

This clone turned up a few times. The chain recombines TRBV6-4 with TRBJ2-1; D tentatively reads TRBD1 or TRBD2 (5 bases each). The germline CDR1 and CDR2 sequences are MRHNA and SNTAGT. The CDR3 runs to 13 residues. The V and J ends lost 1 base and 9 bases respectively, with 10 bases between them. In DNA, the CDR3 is TGTGCCAGCAGTGACTTCCCTGGGGGTGAGCAGTTCTTC. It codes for CASSDFPGGEQFF.

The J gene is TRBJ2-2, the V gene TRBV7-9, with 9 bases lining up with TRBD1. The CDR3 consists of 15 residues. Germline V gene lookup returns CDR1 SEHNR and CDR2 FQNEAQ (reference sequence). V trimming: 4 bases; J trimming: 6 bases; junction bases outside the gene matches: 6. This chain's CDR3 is CASSSNRGHPGELFF. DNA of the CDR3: TGTGCCAGCAGCTCCAACAGGGGGCACCCCGGGGAGCTGTTTTTT.

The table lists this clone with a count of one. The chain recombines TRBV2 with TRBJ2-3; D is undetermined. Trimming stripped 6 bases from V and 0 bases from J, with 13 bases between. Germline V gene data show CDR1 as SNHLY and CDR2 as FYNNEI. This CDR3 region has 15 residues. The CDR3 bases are TGTGCCAGCAGCGTGGACGGTTCTAGCACAGATACGCAGTATTTT. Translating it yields CASSVDGSSTDTQYF.

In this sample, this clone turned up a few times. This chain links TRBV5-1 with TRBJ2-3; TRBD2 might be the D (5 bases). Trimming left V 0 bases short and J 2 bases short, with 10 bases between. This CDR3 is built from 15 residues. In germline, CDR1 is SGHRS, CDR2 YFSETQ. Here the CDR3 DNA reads TGCGCCAGCAGCTTGGCCTTGGGAGACACAGATACGCAGTATTTT. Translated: CASSLALGDTDTQYF.

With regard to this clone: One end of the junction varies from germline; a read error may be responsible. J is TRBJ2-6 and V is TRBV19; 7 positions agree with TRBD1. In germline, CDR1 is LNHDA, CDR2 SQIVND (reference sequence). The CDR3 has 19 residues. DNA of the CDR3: TGTGCCAGTAGCATAGGGACAGATCGACTCGGCTATGAGGCCAACGTCCTGACTTTC. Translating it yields CASSIGTDRLGYEANVLTF.

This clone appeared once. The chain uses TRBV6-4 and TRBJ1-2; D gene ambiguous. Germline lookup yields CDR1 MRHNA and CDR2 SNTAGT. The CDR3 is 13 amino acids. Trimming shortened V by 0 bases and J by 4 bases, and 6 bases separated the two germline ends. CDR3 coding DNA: TGTGCCAGCAGTGACTCCATGGGCTATGGCTACACCTTC. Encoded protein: CASSDSMGYGYTF.